What follows are 4 T cell receptor beta chains derived from one specimen sequenced in a study of shared clonotypes between healthy human individuals (dated by TCRdb to about 2020). The receptor library was made with the immunoSEQ multiplex PCR assay. What TCRdb holds here is the immuneACCESS table cut down to in-frame rearrangements. Part of the clones is not present; checked against another copy, under half of the missing clones reflect an unresolved V gene, and the others are unexplained. The sample table shows 850,000 to 1,100,000 clones, and around three quarters are seen once. The ten largest clones add up to more than 0.85% of the sample. The material sequenced was memory CD4+ T cells from PBMCs. Explained via the paper, the cell subset or site label denotes: CD45RA-negative fraction. These receptor sequences come from a man younger than 30 in good health. Some clones in this sample may be carry-over from other donors' samples.

The rearrangement links TRBV19 to TRBJ2-3; 9 bases are shared with TRBD2. CDR1 and CDR2 (germline): LNHDA, SQIVND (reference sequence). Trimming at V came to 7 bases and at J to 5 bases, leaving 7 bases not matched to a gene. The CDR3 extends over 14 amino acids. The DNA of the CDR3 is TGTGCCAGTACCTTAGCGGGAGCAGGAGATACGCAGTATTTT. This codes for CASTLAGAGDTQYF.

The chain carries TRBV10-2 and TRBJ2-1; 8 bases are a match to TRBD2. The CDR3 length is 13 residues. After removal of 7 bases from V and 8 bases from J, the junction contained 7 bases not matched to a gene. The germline gives CDR1 WSHSY, CDR2 SAAADI. The CDR3 sequence is CASTVAGSYEQFF. CDR3 sequence (DNA): TGCGCCAGCACGGTAGCGGGATCGTATGAGCAGTTCTTC.

The chain recombines TRBV18 with TRBJ1-2; tentative D call: TRBD1 (5 bases). The CDR3 length is 13 residues. Trimming removed 2 bases at V and 7 bases at J, with 11 bases between. CDR1 and CDR2 from the germline V gene are KGHSH and LQKENI. CDR3 residues: CASSPDGGSGYTF. CDR3 nucleotides: TGTGCCAGCTCACCAGACGGGGGTTCTGGCTACACCTTC.

This chain joins TRBV30 and TRBJ2-6; the D gene could be TRBD1 or TRBD2 (5 bases each). V was cut by 0 bases and J by 0 bases, with 12 bases left in between. The germline V gene has CDR1 GTSNPN and CDR2 SVGIG (reference sequence). The CDR3 has 17 residues. CDR3 DNA: TGTGCCTGGAGTGTAGGGACCTCCCTCTCTGGGGCCAACGTCCTGACTTTC. Translation: CAWSVGTSLSGANVLTF.